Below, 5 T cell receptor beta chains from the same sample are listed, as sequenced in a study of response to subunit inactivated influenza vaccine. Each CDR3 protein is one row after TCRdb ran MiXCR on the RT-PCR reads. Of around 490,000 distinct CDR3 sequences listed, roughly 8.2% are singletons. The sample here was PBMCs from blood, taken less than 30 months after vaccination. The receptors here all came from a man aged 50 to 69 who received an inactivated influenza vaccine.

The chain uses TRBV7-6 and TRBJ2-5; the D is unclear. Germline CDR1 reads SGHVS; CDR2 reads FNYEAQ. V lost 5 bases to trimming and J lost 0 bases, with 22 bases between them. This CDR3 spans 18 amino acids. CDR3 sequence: CASSRKFPEIGYQETQYF. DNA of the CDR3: TGTGCCAGCAGCAGAAAATTTCCGGAGATAGGGTACCAAGAGACCCAGTACTTC.

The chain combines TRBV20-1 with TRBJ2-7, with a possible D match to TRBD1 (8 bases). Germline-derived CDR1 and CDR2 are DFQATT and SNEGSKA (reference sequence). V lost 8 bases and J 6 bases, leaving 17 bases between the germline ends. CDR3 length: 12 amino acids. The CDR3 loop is CSLQGEGLEQYF. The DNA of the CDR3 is TGCAGTCTACAGGGGGAGGGCCTCGAGCAGTACTTC.

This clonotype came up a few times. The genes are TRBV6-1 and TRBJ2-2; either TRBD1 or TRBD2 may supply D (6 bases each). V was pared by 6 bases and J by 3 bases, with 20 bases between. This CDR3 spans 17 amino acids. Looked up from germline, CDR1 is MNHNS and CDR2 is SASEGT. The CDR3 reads CASSSQWGAVDTGELFF. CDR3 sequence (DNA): TGTGCCAGCAGCTCCCAATGGGGGGCGGTGGACACCGGGGAGCTGTTTTTT.

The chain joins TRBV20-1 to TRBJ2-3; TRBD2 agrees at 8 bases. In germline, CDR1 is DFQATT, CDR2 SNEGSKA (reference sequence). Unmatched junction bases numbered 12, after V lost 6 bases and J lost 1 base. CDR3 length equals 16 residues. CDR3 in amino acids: CSARGRAGGRTDTQYF. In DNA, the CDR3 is TGCAGTGCCCGCGGGCGGGCGGGGGGACGCACAGATACGCAGTATTTT.

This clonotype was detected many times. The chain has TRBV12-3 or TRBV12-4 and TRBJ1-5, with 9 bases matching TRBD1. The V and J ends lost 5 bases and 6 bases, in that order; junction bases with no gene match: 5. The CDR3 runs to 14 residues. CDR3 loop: CASSPGTGPQPQHF. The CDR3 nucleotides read TGTGCCAGCAGTCCCGGGACAGGGCCTCAGCCCCAGCATTTT.